These 19 T cell receptor beta chains came from one sample sequenced in a study of CD8+CD57+ T cells in acquired aplastic anemia (dated by TCRdb to 2016 to 2019). The patients picked for sequencing were ones in whom flow cytometry had shown an expansion of CD8+CD57+ cells. The instrument was an Illumina HiSeq 2000. Genomic DNA served as template for TCR beta VDJ combination and CDR3 sequence profiling. TCRdb took the public reads, trimmed them with fastp at Q25, ran MiXCR for clone calling and kept in-frame beta chains. Rows with one shared CDR3 protein collapse into an entry with the most common genes and DNA. The sample table lists roughly 280,000 distinct CDR3 sequences, 45% to 65% of them with a count of one. Of the sample, roughly 1.3% falls within the top ten clones. Sequenced material: sorted CD4+, CD8+, or CD8+CD57+ T cells (not recorded which) from PBMCs. The origin of the receptors is a human donor with aplastic anemia.

The chain links TRBV24-1 to TRBJ2-3; 9 nucleotides agree with TRBD2. J gave up 5 bases and V 8 bases, and 7 bases lay outside the gene matches. The germline V gene encodes CDR1 KGHDR and CDR2 SFDVKD. This CDR3 spans 14 amino acids. The CDR3 bases are TGTGCCACCAAAGCTAGCGGGAACTTAGATACGCAGTATTTT. The encoded protein is CATKASGNLDTQYF.

V usage is TRBV5-1 and J usage is TRBJ2-7, with 8 bases that match TRBD2. The V gene end was trimmed by 2 bases and the J gene end by 4 bases; junction bases not matched to a gene: 5. Germline V gene lookup returns CDR1 SGHRS and CDR2 YFSETQ. CDR3 length: 14 residues. The CDR3 sequence is CASSFTAGAYEQYF. The CDR3 nucleotides are TGCGCCAGCAGCTTCACAGCGGGGGCTTACGAGCAGTACTTC.

The chain carries TRBV7-8 and TRBJ1-1; D remains unclear. The V gene's germline CDR1 is SGHVS and CDR2 FQNEAQ. The CDR3 runs to 13 residues. Trimming pared 4 bases from V and 8 bases from J, leaving 14 bases between. The CDR3 is CASSSSSGKEAFF. In nucleotides, the CDR3 is TGTGCCAGCAGCTCGTCCTCGGGAAAGGAAGCTTTCTTT.

This clonotype came up many times. This rearrangement joins TRBV18 to TRBJ2-7, with D perhaps TRBD2 (6 bases). The germline V and J ends were trimmed by 0 bases and 5 bases, with 11 bases remaining between them. From germline, CDR1 is KGHSH and CDR2 LQKENI. The CDR3 totals 14 residues. This CDR3 is CASSPPGTPDEQYF. The CDR3 DNA reads TGTGCCAGCTCACCACCCGGGACTCCGGACGAGCAGTACTTC.

The chain combines TRBV5-1 with TRBJ1-1; D remains ambiguous. Germline CDR1 SGHRS, CDR2 YFSETQ. Trimming took off 0 bases at V and 7 bases at J, with 7 bases between the two ends. The CDR3 has 12 amino acids. CDR3 region: CASSLASGEAFF. In DNA, the CDR3 is TGCGCCAGCAGCTTGGCATCTGGTGAAGCTTTCTTT.

The chain has TRBV24-1 and TRBJ1-2; D unclear. V was cut by 4 bases and J by 1 base, with 12 bases left in between. The CDR3 totals 15 residues. In germline, CDR1 is KGHDR, CDR2 SFDVKD. For the CDR3, the DNA is TGTGCCACCAGTGACCCCAGGACGGGTAACTATGGCTACACCTTC. The encoded protein is CATSDPRTGNYGYTF.

The chain couples TRBV2 to TRBJ2-1, with 7 bases that match TRBD1. Unmatched junction bases numbered 7, after V lost 5 bases and J lost 6 bases. In germline, CDR1 is SNHLY, CDR2 FYNNEI. The CDR3 consists of 14 residues. The CDR3 DNA sequence: TGTGCCAGCAGTATGGCCAGGGGGTCCAATGAGCAGTTCTTC. Translated: CASSMARGSNEQFF.

Only a few counts were recorded for this clonotype. The chain recombines TRBV25-1 with TRBJ1-6; D might be TRBD1 (5 bases). Trimming left V 3 bases short and J 16 bases short, with 13 bases between. This CDR3 region has 12 residues. Germline-derived CDR1 and CDR2 are MGHDK and SYGVNS. Here the CDR3 DNA reads TGTGCCAGCAGTGAGGGTTGGGGGAAACTCCACTTT. Translation gives CASSEGWGKLHF.

The rearrangement joins TRBV19 to TRBJ2-3; D perhaps matches TRBD2 (5 bases). V was cut by 10 bases and J by 0 bases, with 17 bases left in between. The CDR3 loop spans 15 amino acids. Germline CDR1 is LNHDA and CDR2 is SQIVND (reference sequence). The CDR3 sequence: CATGSIASSTDTQYF. The CDR3 DNA is TGTGCCACCGGTTCCATAGCGAGTAGCACAGATACGCAGTATTTT.

Note on this clonotype: Since the CDR3 does not end with the conserved phenylalanine or tryptophan, this likely comes from a read error. The genes are TRBV7-9 and TRBJ2-7, with D perhaps matching TRBD1 (6 bases). The CDR3 has 16 residues. V lost 2 bases and J 1 base, leaving 15 bases between the germline ends. The germline gives CDR1 SEHNR, CDR2 FQNEAQ (reference sequence). Here the CDR3 reads CASSLSSRGRSYEQYI. Here the CDR3 DNA reads TGTGCCAGCAGCTTAAGTAGCAGGGGACGATCCTACGAGCAGTACATC.

Of note for this clonotype: Being one base from a much bigger clone, this may be a read error. V usage is TRBV6-8 and J usage is TRBJ2-1; D is possibly TRBD1 (5 bases). Germline lookup yields CDR1 MNHGY and CDR2 SAAAGT. The CDR3 runs 15 residues. The V end lost 6 bases, the J end lost 6 bases, and 18 bases lay between the germline ends. The CDR3 coding sequence is TGTGCCAGCAGCGCCGGACAAAATCAAGCCAATGAGCAGTTCTTC. Its translation is CASSAGQNQANEQFF.

V is TRBV4-3 and J is TRBJ1-2; D unclear. Germline V lookup: CDR1 LGHNA, CDR2 YSLEER. This CDR3 is 15 amino acids long. Trimming removed 0 bases from V and 4 bases from J, with 12 bases in between. The CDR3 region is CASSQDQDGIYGYTF. DNA of the CDR3: TGCGCCAGCAGCCAAGATCAGGACGGAATCTATGGCTACACCTTC.

This chain links TRBV24-1 with TRBJ2-5; 9 bases are shared with TRBD2. CDR1 KGHDR and CDR2 SFDVKD come from the germline V gene. This CDR3 contains 14 residues. After removal of 5 bases from V and 4 bases from J, the junction contained 4 bases not matched to a gene. This chain's CDR3 is CATSASGMSETQYF. The CDR3 region has the DNA TGTGCCACCAGTGCTAGCGGGATGTCAGAGACCCAGTACTTC.

In DNA form, the CDR3 reads TGCAGTGCTAGGCCCCGGGACAGGGTGGCCTACAATGAGCAGTTCTTC. It specifies CSARPRDRVAYNEQFF. The rearrangement uses TRBV20-1 and TRBJ2-1, with TRBD1 identical over 9 bases. This CDR3 contains 16 residues. Germline loops: CDR1 DFQATT, CDR2 SNEGSKA (reference sequence). V was pared by 3 bases and J by 2 bases, with 8 bases of the junction left unmatched.

Ten or more counts support this clonotype. The chain carries TRBV19 and TRBJ2-2, with TRBD2 matching 7 bases. CDR1 and CDR2 from the germline V gene are LNHDA and SQIVND (reference sequence). There are 17 residues in the CDR3. J lost 7 bases, V lost 3 bases, and 14 bases had no gene match. For the CDR3, the DNA is TGTGCCAGTAGTATGCGACATAGTGGAAGGGACTACGGGGAGCTGTTTTTT. It yields the protein CASSMRHSGRDYGELFF. Full variable domain (rest looked up from reference TRBV19 and TRBJ2-2): DGGITQSPKYLFRKEGQNVTLSCEQNLNHDAMYWYRQDPGQGLRLIYYSQIVNDFQKGDIAEGYSVSREKKESFPLTVTSAQKNPTAFYLCASSMRHSGRDYGELFFGEGSRLTVL.

The sample holds many counts of this clonotype. The V gene is TRBV7-3, the J gene TRBJ1-1, with D perhaps TRBD1 (5 bases). The V gene lost 1 base and the J gene lost 1 base, with 7 bases spanning the gap. Germline V CDR1 and CDR2: SGHTA, FQGTGA. This CDR3 has 14 residues. The CDR3 nucleotides read TGTGCCAGCAGCTTAAGTGGGACGAACACTGAAGCTTTCTTT. It is translated as CASSLSGTNTEAFF.

The chain links TRBV20-1 to TRBJ1-5; weak D call: TRBD1 (6 bases). The CDR3 is 16 amino acids. CDR1 is DFQATT, CDR2 SNEGSKA, per germline (reference sequence). V gave up 6 bases and J gave up 0 bases, with 18 bases separating them. The CDR3 coding sequence is TGCAGTGCGGCGTGGGGGGCCGGATATAGCAATCAGCCCCAGCATTTT. It yields the protein CSAAWGAGYSNQPQHF.

This clonotype was recorded a few times. CDR3 sequence (DNA): TGTGCCATCAGGGGCGGGGGGACATACAATGAGCAGTTCTTC. Its protein is CAIRGGGTYNEQFF. J is TRBJ2-1 and V is TRBV10-3; TRBD2 agrees at 8 bases. The CDR3 runs 14 residues. The ends lost 6 bases at V and 4 bases at J; junction bases unmatched: 5. Germline CDR1 ENHRY, CDR2 SYGVKD.

This clonotype showed up just once. The chain uses TRBV19 and TRBJ1-5, with TRBD1 matching 8 bases. V was pared by 8 bases and J by 2 bases, with 8 bases of the junction left unmatched. The CDR3 length is 15 residues. Germline V gene lookup returns CDR1 LNHDA and CDR2 SQIVND (reference sequence). The CDR3 nucleotides read TGTGCCAGTTATTCGACAGGGGTTGGCAATCAGCCCCAGCATTTT. It is translated as CASYSTGVGNQPQHF.